This section outlines one T cell receptor (beta chain) sequence together with its context. The antigen is unknown. These data originate in a study of CD8+CD57+ T cells in acquired aplastic anemia. Study-wide background: The DNA of sorted CD4+ and CD8+ cells averaged 3.2 ug. Whole-study results and caveats: Controls and patients did not differ significantly in CD8+ Simpson's diversity.

Before being chosen for sequencing, patients had shown CD8+CD57+ cell expansion by flow cytometry. V shed 6 bases and J shed 1 base, with 21 bases lying between them. CDR1 is MNHEY, CDR2 SVGAGI, per germline. This CDR3 is 17 amino acids long. The use of genomic DNA as template underpinned the TCR beta VDJ and CDR3 profiling. In TCRdb, the reads were re-called with MiXCR into one record per CDR3 protein. Counted here are approximately 250,000 distinct CDR3 sequences, 82% occurring once; the ten biggest clones make up approximately 42%. This clonotype was sampled from a human donor with aplastic anemia. The sample consisted of sorted CD4+, CD8+, or CD8+CD57+ T cells (not recorded which) from PBMCs. The gene calls are TRBV6-5 and TRBJ1-1; maybe TRBD1 (5 bases). CDR3 nucleotide sequence: TGTGCCAGCAGCCAGGGACGATGGGGAGGTGGGAACACTGAAGCTTTCTTT. Translation gives CASSQGRWGGGNTEAFF.